This paragraph covers one T cell receptor (beta chain) sequence. What it binds is not known. The primer mix had 60 Vbeta and 13 Jbeta primers. The protocol was immunoSEQ multiplex PCR, while the TCRdb copy is restricted to in-frame clones and leaves out a portion. The sample lists some 170,000 clones, 76% occurring once. The record originates from a study of cytomegalovirus exposure and HLA in healthy donors. Study summary: The Caucasian-associated ancestry cluster held less than 85% of 398 genotyped donors. Overall study results and limits: A later examination showed that TCR association rates differed by HLA locus, with DRB1 most and HLA-C fewest. It was reported that TCR beta sequences correctly inferred the HLA-A and HLA-B alleles for most subjects. Some segments of the V type, notably TRBV6-2 and TRBV6-3, were excluded as indistinguishable.

Germline V gene sequence: CDR1 SEHNR, CDR2 FQNEAQ (reference sequence). This CDR3 has 13 residues. V lost 2 bases, J lost 7 bases, and 0 bases stayed unmatched. Sequenced input: PBMCs. This TCR was recovered from a man between 60 and 75 years old in good health and CMV-seronegative. The chain has TRBV7-9 and TRBJ2-1; 9 bases agree with TRBD2. DNA of the CDR3: TGTGCCAGCAGCTTACTAGCGGGGAATGAGCAGTTCTTC. Translation: CASSLLAGNEQFF.